This T cell receptor (beta chain) came from a study of cytomegalovirus exposure and HLA in healthy donors (dated by TCRdb to about 2017). Regarding the study in general: In an earlier analysis of 587 of the donors, around 300 Gb of sequence data and about 110 million unique TCR beta sequences from roughly 200 million T cells were reported. The study was designed to test whether signatures of past pathogen exposure could be identified by cataloging public T cell receptors. The later analysis used no new phenotypic data to find candidate immune exposures, relying instead on TCR beta sequences and their occurrence across donors. Both class I and class II loci were covered by HLA typing, at four-digit resolution. Roughly 300 gigabases of sequencing data and around 90 million unique TCR sequences made up an early release that covered 500 to 650 HLA-typed donors. High-throughput TCR immunosequencing, statistical association of individual TCRs with disease status, and machine learning were combined to predict cytomegalovirus infection status. Every discovery cohort repertoire had been produced on one sequencing platform. Using immunosequencing, the study profiled T cell repertoires from around 670 subjects and related those repertoires to cytomegalovirus serostatus. Typing coverage differed by locus: A, B, C, DRB1 and DQB1 were typed in roughly 620-630 donors, DQA1 in approximately 520, DPA1 in some 610, and DPB1 in 450 to 480. Among around 400 genotyped donors of the cohort, an average of around 250,000 unique TCR beta nucleotide sequences was sequenced per donor, of which about 18% were non-productive. To decide whether each TCR beta V gene segment behaved as functional or pseudogenic, an earlier analysis of approximately 620 of the donors relied on high-throughput TCR beta sequencing. Roughly 5 DR-DQ haplotypes were handled as single units for association and clustering, since linkage in the cohort was strong. A later genetic analysis took genome-wide SNP genotypes for about three fifths of the 666 donors and used that subset as a discovery cohort. Of the roughly 400 genotyped donors, approximately 81% were placed in the genetic ancestry cluster associated with self-reported Caucasian donors. Along with the roughly 700-subject first cohort, a separate validation cohort of over 90 different subjects was used. Donor age, sex, ethnicity and CMV serostatus were compiled together with the repertoire data. A later analysis re-examined previously published TCR beta repertoires from 610 or so donors and added high-resolution HLA genotyping to investigate patterns of TCR occurrence.

Concerning this clone: What this receptor recognizes is not known. Per-nucleotide qualities are absent, and no much larger clonotype sits a single base away.

Libraries were built with the immunoSEQ multiplex PCR assay. The multiplex PCR relied on a mix of 60 forward primers for TCR Vbeta segments and 13 reverse primers for TCR Jbeta segments. A multiplex PCR assay on genomic DNA amplified the CDR3 region of rearranged TCR beta genes. On the Illumina HiSeq System, the amplified TCR beta libraries were sequenced as 87-base-pair reads. Regarding the original processing steps: A later analysis counted about 80 million unique TCR beta chains across the 650 to 700 repertoires, and 9 million to 14 million of these chains were shared by at least two donors. A nearest-neighbor algorithm error-corrected the raw reads and collapsed the reads into unique sequences, merging closely related sequences to remove PCR and sequencing errors. To assign V, D and J gene segments, CDR3 sequences were aligned to IMGT reference sequences. For a sequence to be retained, a match of at least six nucleotides to both a V gene segment and a J gene segment was required. A rearrangement was called productive if the CDR3 had no stop codons and remained in frame with V and J, and every other rearrangement was called non-productive. CDR3 was defined according to IMGT convention as the region running from the second conserved V-encoded cysteine to the conserved J-encoded phenylalanine. In an earlier analysis of around 640 of the donors, sequences lacking an unambiguous match to a single V gene segment were excluded. An earlier analysis of approximately 590 of the donors called V segments functional above 56.7% productive rearrangements and segregating when the between-donor standard deviation exceeded 5%. To diagnose cytomegalovirus status from the catalog of TCR beta chain sequences, a statistical classification framework was built. In a later analysis, TCR nucleotide sequences were compared against IMGT/GENE-DB human TR gene sequences so that V and J genes could be assigned. Using the TCRdist pipeline, a later analysis assigned CDR3 sequences along with most-parsimonious VDJ recombination scenarios. In a later analysis, each TCR beta chain was defined by its CDR3 amino acid sequence together with its V-gene family, and reads lacking a unique V-gene family were excluded. As a way to deal with suspected cross-contamination and a sequencing artifact, a later analysis dropped hundreds of nucleotide sequences that were highly shared and had low generation probability. In a later analysis, a clonal expansion index was calculated for each public chain from normalized within-repertoire ranks of inferred template counts. In a later analysis, generation probabilities were computed using a VDJ recombination model fitted to out-of-frame rearrangements, and the results were checked against IGoR. In a later analysis, hypergeometric tests were used to score TCR-TCR, TCR-HLA and TCR-CMV co-occurrence, with a repertoire-size bias correction applied to TCR pairs. A later analysis estimated false discovery rates by permuting HLA or CMV assignments 20 times. In a later analysis, co-occurring TCRs were grouped using DBSCAN, with TCRdist sequence similarity added in when clustering inside HLA-allele-positive subsets. Repertoires with fewer than 30,000 or more than 120,000 public chains, plus five repertoires with anomalous nucleotide sharing, were excluded from co-occurrence clustering. Imported from immuneACCESS, the table was reduced by TCRdb to in-frame sequences with V and J called. These copies leave out some clones; in studies compared against another copy, an unresolved V gene accounts for under half, and the cause of the remainder is not known. V and J calls and clone size are given by that table; D and trimming were obtained from the DNA. This sample comprises about 150,000 clones, about 72% of them detected only once. The ten largest clones represent more than 1.3% of the sample.

Between the V and J ends, shortened by 4 bases and 5 bases respectively, the junction contains 15 bases. Looking up the germline V gene yields CDR1 SGDLS and CDR2 YYNGEE. Measured from the cysteine to the phenylalanine, the CDR3 is 14 residues long. The read is trimmed to its CDR3 DNA, 42 bases read in frame from base 1. The cohort was made up of approximately 670 healthy bone marrow donors. At the time of sampling, all cohort members were nominally healthy, though unrecorded immune exposures were likely present. The donor tested CMV seronegative, placing the donor among the 300 to 450 seronegative members of the cohort. A peripheral blood sample was provided by each donor, and peripheral blood mononuclear cells were used for TCR beta sequencing. Genomic DNA was extracted from the blood cell samples with the Qiagen DNeasy Blood Extraction Kit. What the work shows at the level of the full study, not this receptor alone: The only immune exposure information available for the cohort was CMV serostatus. Specific HLA alleles were associated with 15,000 to 20,000 TCR beta sequences at a false discovery rate of 0.05 in a later analysis. The presence/absence analyses assumed that sequencing depth was roughly uniform across donors, and that assumption may not be true. In a later analysis, several top co-occurrence clusters were reported to appear linked to parvovirus B19, influenza, CMV and Epstein-Barr virus. Because some donors lacked HLA typing at each locus, the association tests relied only on the typed subset. In vitro tests confirmed that a few of the cytomegalovirus-associated TCR beta chains recognize cytomegalovirus antigens. Correlated functional status among segregating V segments might be attributable to linkage disequilibrium, but an unknown experimental factor could not be ruled out. A further reported finding was that TCR beta sequences accurately predicted the HLA-A and HLA-B alleles for most subjects in the first cohort. In a later genetic analysis, a missense DCLRE1C variant was associated with V-gene and J-gene trimming of TCR beta chains, and the association was replicated in an independent cohort. The authors suggested that the approach could potentially be extended to other disease states and immunological phenotypes. According to a later analysis, TCR association rates differed among HLA loci, with DRB1 alleles showing the most associated TCRs and HLA-C alleles showing the fewest. Because counts were too low, approximately 15 rarely observed V segments, including chromosome 9 orphons, were excluded from the earlier analysis of about 500 of the donors. Broadly in line with IMGT annotations, most TCR beta V segments showed up in productive rearrangements about 87% or about 30% of the time in an earlier analysis of around 550 of the donors. Only TCR beta chains were sequenced in this cohort, and the absence of alpha or paired-chain data limited detectable features. The sequencing pipeline was judged likely to have produced a cluster of highly shared sequence variants as a technical artifact. In a later analysis, HLA-associated TCR beta chains showed more clonal expansion and lower generation probabilities than non-associated chains that were equally common. In the study, roughly 160 TCR beta chains were listed as associated with cytomegalovirus. Most CMV-associated TCR beta chains appeared to be HLA-restricted in a later analysis, and the HLA associations seemed to be driven largely by CMV exposure. While some public TCRs were present in many individuals, most TCR sequences turned up only very rarely across donors. According to a later genetic analysis, donors in an Asian-associated ancestry cluster had fewer N-insertions in productive TCRs than the approximately 610-donor mean. When HLA alleles, especially DR and DQ, strongly co-occurred, attributing TCR associations to individual alleles was difficult. Some IMGT-functional V segments, including TRBV6-2 and TRBV6-3, could not be told apart with the 87-base-pair reads, so those segments were excluded. In both the original and validation cohorts, the classifier was reported to diagnose cytomegalovirus status with high specificity and sensitivity.

The sequence was collected from a male donor in good health and CMV-seronegative. The sample consisted of PBMCs. The chain employs TRBV9 and TRBJ2-5, and possibly TRBD2, on 5 matching bases. The CDR3 protein: CASSLRPGGETQYF. Read as DNA, the sequence is TGTGCCAGCAGCCTCAGACCCGGCGGGGAGACCCAGTACTTC.